This T cell receptor (beta chain) was retrieved from a study of cytomegalovirus exposure and HLA in healthy donors. It was with 60 Vbeta and 13 Jbeta primers that the PCR ran. The protocol was immunoSEQ multiplex PCR, while the TCRdb copy is restricted to in-frame clones and leaves out a portion. The data show about 220,000 clones, with 75% to 80% seen just once and around 1.9% held by the top ten. This TCR came from a male donor in good health and CMV-seronegative. Input material: PBMCs.

CDR3 coding DNA: TGTGCCTGGAGTCCAACAGGGGGCTACACCTTC. Translating it yields CAWSPTGGYTF. The chain combines TRBV30 with TRBJ1-2, with D possibly TRBD1 on 6 matching bases. The CDR3 covers 11 residues. Between the trimmed V and J ends, which lost 2 bases and 8 bases, there was a span of 9 bases. Germline CDR1 GTSNPN, CDR2 SVGIG (reference sequence). The variable domain in full, completed from reference TRBV30 and TRBJ1-2, reads SQTIHQWPATLVQPVGSPLSLECTVEGTSNPNLYWYRQAAGRGLQLLFYSVGIGQISSEVPQNLSASRPQDRQFILSSKKLLLSDSGFYLCAWSPTGGYTFGSGTRLTVV.